This is a list of T cell receptor beta chains from one sample in a study of cytomegalovirus exposure and HLA in healthy donors. Sequenced by immunoSEQ multiplex PCR; TCRdb stores in-frame clones only, minus some. This sample contains fewer than 60,000 clones. Sequenced: PBMCs. Source of these receptors: a woman between 25 and 40 years old in good health and CMV-seropositive. CDR3s include the opening cysteine and the closing phenylalanine or tryptophan. Some rows mark clone size as missing; the rest say once, few, many or name a class of expanded clone.

>NA|TRBV5-1|TRBJ1-2
CASSWMGTHTGYTF
>NA|TRBV6-5|TRBJ1-1
CASSYSTGNTEAFF
>NA|TRBV19|TRBJ1-5
CASSQDRVGNQPQHF
>NA|TRBV7-8|TRBJ2-7
CASSSGQALEQYF
>NA|TRBV4-2|TRBJ2-7
CASSPPGQGAYEQYF
>NA|TRBV6-1|TRBJ2-3
CASSELAGADTQYF
>NA|TRBV7-9|TRBJ2-7
CASRTGGREQYF
>NA|TRBV30|TRBJ1-4
CAWSKSDNEKLFF
>NA|TRBV20-1|TRBJ2-7
CSARSYEQYF
>NA|TRBV4-2|TRBJ2-2
CASSQDFALELFF
>NA|TRBV4-1|TRBJ1-4
CASSHGQPAEKLFF
>NA|TRBV30|TRBJ1-2
CAWRQNYGYTF
>NA|TRBV5-4|TRBJ1-1
CASSLAPTGGTEAFF
>NA|TRBV27|TRBJ1-1
CASGVDRSGTEAFF
>NA|TRBV25-1|TRBJ1-1
CASSEGPEAFF
>NA|TRBV28|TRBJ1-5
CASSLTGGRNQPQHF
>NA|TRBV19|TRBJ2-5
CASSHSSQETQYF
>NA|TRBV6-5|TRBJ2-5
CASRTQGKETQYF
>NA|TRBV29-1|TRBJ1-2
CSVEGHMSHYGYTF
>NA|TRBV9|TRBJ1-1
CASSQGMNTEAFF
>NA|TRBV5-8|TRBJ2-1
CASSLEGQPYNEQFF
>medium-sized|TRBV5-3|TRBJ1-1
CARSAQGAGTEAFF
>NA|TRBV9|TRBJ2-6
CASSVSRAHSGANVLTF
>NA|TRBV18|TRBJ1-4
CASSTGAGEKLFF
>NA|TRBV5-1|TRBJ2-1
CASSSGQGSFNEQFF
>NA|TRBV27|TRBJ2-5
CATKGALQETQYF
>NA|TRBV11-3|TRBJ2-1
CASSLDRQGHNEQFF
>NA|TRBV7-2|TRBJ2-7
CASSQGGGLAGYEQYF
>NA|TRBV28|TRBJ1-1
CASRRGQTGTEAFF
>NA|TRBV11-2|TRBJ2-1
CASSLWSSGRTRNEQFF
>NA|TRBV28|TRBJ1-4
CASSLQGIYNEKLFF
>NA|TRBV28|TRBJ1-6
CASSLAGPNSPLHF
>NA|TRBV28|TRBJ2-3
CASRRGSTDTQYF
>NA|TRBV19|TRBJ1-1
CASSIGQLNTEAFF
>NA|TRBV30|TRBJ1-2
CAWTPGQNYGYTF
>NA|TRBV9|TRBJ2-2
CASSVGLQWEGTGELFF
>NA|TRBV18|TRBJ1-5
CASSRSRDSLGSNQPQHF
>NA|TRBV28|TRBJ1-5
CASKPRTGRQPQHF
>NA|TRBV6-5|TRBJ1-2
CASRPTGGGYGYTF
>NA|TRBV5-6|TRBJ1-6
CASRYRDRVSPLHF
>NA|TRBV7-2|TRBJ2-1
CASSSPPGTSGLDEQFF
>NA|TRBV30|TRBJ2-5
CAWRTGTGETQYF
>NA|TRBV20-1|TRBJ1-4
CSGLLNEKLFF
>NA|TRBV19|TRBJ1-1
CASIAGNLKAFF